This note documents a single T cell receptor beta chain sequence. This clone's antigen is unknown. No much larger clone is present one base from it, and per-base qualities are unavailable. This sample is drawn from a study of cytomegalovirus exposure and HLA in healthy donors listed by TCRdb under 2017. At the level of the whole study: According to a later analysis, one platform produced both the roughly 120 validation repertoires and the 720 or so repertoires of the first cohort. The study aimed to test whether cataloging public T cell receptors could reveal signatures of past pathogen exposure. A separate validation cohort of 90 to 150 different subjects was used in addition to the roughly 700-subject first cohort. The study combined high-throughput TCR immunosequencing, statistical association of individual TCRs with disease status, and machine learning to predict cytomegalovirus infection status.

General study outcomes and caveats: According to the authors, the approach could potentially be generalized to other disease states and immunological phenotypes. In a later analysis, TCRs clustered in the first cohort were found to also tend to co-occur in the 120 validation repertoires, with 94% of cluster scores above 0. The validation cohort had no HLA typing available for a later analysis, so co-occurrence within that cohort was assessed over all 120 or so repertoires. Across donors, most TCR sequences were observed very rarely, whereas some public TCRs were present in many individuals. In both the original and validation cohorts, the classifier was reported to diagnose cytomegalovirus status with high specificity and sensitivity. The study listed 170 or so TCR beta chains as associated with cytomegalovirus. Three of the identified cytomegalovirus-associated TCR beta chains were confirmed in vitro to be specific for cytomegalovirus antigens.

The donors were included in the validation cohort of over a hundred subjects, a group kept apart from the approximately 700-subject first cohort. The library was built by means of the immunoSEQ multiplex PCR assay. Turning to the authors' computational methods: A statistical classification framework was built for diagnosing cytomegalovirus status from the catalog of TCR beta chain sequences. TCRdb provides this immuneACCESS table in a form limited to in-frame rearrangements. Some clones are lacking; in checked studies, under half of them reflect an unresolved V gene, and why the rest are absent is not known. V, J and clone size derive from that table, while D and trimming were established from the DNA sequence. This sample has 150,000 to 200,000 clones in its table, and around nine tenths of those were observed once. The ten largest clones take up about 1.5% of the sample. The CDR3 covers 17 residues, taking in both the cysteine and the phenylalanine. Kept here is only the CDR3 DNA, which spans 51 bases and is read in frame from base 1. Trimming removed 1 base from V and 2 bases from J; the gene matches leave 8 bases unexplained. From the germline V gene, CDR1 is SGHTA and CDR2 is FQGNSA.

The sequence came from a woman aged 25 to 39 in good health and CMV-seronegative. The chain links TRBV7-2 with TRBJ2-7; the central 10 bases match TRBD2. Sequenced sample: PBMCs. CDR3 region: CASSLVRLAGAAYEQYF. The sequence in DNA is TGTGCCAGCAGCTTAGTTAGACTAGCGGGCGCCGCCTACGAGCAGTACTTC.